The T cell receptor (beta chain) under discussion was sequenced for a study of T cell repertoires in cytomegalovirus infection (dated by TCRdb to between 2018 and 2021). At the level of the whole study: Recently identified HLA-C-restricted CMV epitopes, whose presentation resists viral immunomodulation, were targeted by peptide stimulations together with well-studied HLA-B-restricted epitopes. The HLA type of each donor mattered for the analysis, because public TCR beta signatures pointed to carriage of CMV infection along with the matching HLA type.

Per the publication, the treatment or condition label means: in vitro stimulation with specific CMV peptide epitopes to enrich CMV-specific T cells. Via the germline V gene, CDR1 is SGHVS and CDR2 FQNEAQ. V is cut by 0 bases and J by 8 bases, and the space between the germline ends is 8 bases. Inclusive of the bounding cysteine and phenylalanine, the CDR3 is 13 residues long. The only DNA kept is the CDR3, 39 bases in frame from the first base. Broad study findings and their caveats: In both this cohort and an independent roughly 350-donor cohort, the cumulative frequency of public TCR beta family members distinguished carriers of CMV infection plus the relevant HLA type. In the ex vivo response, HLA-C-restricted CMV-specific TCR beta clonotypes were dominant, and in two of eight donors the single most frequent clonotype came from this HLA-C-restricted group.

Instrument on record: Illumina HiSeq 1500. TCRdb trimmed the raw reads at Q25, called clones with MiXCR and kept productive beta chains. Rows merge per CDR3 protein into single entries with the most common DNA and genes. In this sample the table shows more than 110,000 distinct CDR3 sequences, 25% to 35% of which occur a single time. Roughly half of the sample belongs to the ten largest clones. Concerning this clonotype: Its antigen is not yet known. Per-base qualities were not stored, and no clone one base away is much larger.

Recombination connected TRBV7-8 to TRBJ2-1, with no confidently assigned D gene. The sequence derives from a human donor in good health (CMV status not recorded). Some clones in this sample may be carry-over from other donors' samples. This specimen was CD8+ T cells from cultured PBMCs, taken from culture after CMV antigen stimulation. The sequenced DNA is TGTGCCAGCAGCTTAGCCCAAGTAGATGAGCAGTTCTTC. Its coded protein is CASSLAQVDEQFF.